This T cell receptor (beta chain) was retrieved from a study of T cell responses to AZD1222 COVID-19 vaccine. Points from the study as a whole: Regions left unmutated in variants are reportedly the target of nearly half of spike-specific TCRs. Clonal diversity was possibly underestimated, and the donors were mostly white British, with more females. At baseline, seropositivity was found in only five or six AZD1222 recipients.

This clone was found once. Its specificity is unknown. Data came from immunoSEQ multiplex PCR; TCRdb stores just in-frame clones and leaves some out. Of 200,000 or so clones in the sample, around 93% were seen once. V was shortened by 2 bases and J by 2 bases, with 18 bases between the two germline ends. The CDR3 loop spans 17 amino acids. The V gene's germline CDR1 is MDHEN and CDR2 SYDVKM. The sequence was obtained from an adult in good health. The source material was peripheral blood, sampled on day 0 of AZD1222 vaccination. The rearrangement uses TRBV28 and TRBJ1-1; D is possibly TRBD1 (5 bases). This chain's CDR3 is CASSLVHPGQGNTEAFF. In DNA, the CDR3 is TGTGCCAGCAGTTTAGTACACCCGGGCCAGGGAAACACTGAAGCTTTCTTT.